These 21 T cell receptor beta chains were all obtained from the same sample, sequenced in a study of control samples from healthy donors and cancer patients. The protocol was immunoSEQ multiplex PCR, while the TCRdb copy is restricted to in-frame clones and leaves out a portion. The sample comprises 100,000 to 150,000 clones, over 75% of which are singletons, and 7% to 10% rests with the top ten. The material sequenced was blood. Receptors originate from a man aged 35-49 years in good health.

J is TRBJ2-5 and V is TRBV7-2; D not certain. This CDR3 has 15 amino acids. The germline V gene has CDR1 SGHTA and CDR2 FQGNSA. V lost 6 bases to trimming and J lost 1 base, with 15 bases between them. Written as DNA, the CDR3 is TGTGCCAGCAGGCCTACTCGGGTAGCCCAAGAGACCCAGTACTTC. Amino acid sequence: CASRPTRVAQETQYF.

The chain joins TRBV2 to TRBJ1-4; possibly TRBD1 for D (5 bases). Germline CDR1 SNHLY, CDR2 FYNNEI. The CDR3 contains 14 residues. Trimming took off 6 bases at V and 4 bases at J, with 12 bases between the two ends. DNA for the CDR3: TGTGCCAGCAGCCCCCGGGACCGTAATGAAAAACTGTTTTTT. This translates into CASSPRDRNEKLFF.

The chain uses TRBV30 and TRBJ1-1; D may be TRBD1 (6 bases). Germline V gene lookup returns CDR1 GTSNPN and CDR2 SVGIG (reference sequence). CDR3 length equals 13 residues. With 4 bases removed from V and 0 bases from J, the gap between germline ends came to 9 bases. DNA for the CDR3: TGTGCCTGGAACAGGGTTATGAACACTGAAGCTTTCTTT. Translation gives CAWNRVMNTEAFF. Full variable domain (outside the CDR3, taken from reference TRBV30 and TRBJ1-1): SQTIHQWPATLVQPVGSPLSLECTVEGTSNPNLYWYRQAAGRGLQLLFYSVGIGQISSEVPQNLSASRPQDRQFILSSKKLLLSDSGFYLCAWNRVMNTEAFFGQGTRLTVV.

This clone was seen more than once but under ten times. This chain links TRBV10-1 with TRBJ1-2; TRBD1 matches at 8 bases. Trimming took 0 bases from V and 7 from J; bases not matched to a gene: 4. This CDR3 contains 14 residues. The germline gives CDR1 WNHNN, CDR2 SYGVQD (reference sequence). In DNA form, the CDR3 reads TGCGCCAGCAGTGAGTCCAGGGGGCCGGTTGGCTACACCTTC. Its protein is CASSESRGPVGYTF.

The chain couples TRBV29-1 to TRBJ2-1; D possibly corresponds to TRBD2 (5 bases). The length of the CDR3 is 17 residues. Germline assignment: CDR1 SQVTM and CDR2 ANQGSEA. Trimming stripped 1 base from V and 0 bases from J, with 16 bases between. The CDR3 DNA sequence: TGCAGCGTTGAAGCACCACTAGGACGGAGCTCCTACAATGAGCAGTTCTTC. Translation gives CSVEAPLGRSSYNEQFF.

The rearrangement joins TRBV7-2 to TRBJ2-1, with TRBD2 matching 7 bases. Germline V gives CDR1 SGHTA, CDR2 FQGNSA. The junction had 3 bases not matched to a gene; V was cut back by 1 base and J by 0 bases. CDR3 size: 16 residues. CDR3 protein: CASSLVGGSSYNEQFF. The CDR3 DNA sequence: TGTGCCAGCAGCTTAGTGGGCGGGAGCTCCTACAATGAGCAGTTCTTC.

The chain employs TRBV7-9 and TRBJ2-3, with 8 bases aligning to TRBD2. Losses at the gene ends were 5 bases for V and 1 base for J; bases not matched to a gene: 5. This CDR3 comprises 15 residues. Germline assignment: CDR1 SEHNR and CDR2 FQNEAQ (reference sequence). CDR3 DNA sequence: TGTGCCAGCAGCGCTGCGGGGGGTGGCACAGATACGCAGTATTTT. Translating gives CASSAAGGGTDTQYF.

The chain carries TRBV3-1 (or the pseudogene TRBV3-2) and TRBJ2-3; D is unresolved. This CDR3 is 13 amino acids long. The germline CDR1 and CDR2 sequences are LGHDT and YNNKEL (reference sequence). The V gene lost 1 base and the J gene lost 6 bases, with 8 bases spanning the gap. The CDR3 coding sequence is TGTGCCAGCAGCCAAGGTCGCGCCGATACGCAGTATTTT. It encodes CASSQGRADTQYF.

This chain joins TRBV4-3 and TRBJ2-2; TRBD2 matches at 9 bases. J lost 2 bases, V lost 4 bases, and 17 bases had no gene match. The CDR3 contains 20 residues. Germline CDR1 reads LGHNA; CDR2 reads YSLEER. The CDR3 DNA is TGCGCCAGCAGCCCAATCGGGGGCGGGGCGCGGGGGGGTAACACCGGGGAGCTGTTTTTT. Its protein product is CASSPIGGGARGGNTGELFF.

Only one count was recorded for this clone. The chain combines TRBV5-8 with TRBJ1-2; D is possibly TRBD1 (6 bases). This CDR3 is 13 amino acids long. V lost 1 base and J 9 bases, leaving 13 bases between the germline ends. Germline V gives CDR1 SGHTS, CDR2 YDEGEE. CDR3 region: CASSLNGGQRYTF. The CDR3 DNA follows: TGTGCCAGCAGCTTGAATGGGGGGCAGCGCTACACCTTC.

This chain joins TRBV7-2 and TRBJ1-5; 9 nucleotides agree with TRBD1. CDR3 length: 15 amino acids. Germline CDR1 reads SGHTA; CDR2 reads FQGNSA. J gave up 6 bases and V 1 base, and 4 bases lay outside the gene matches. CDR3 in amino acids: CASSLDRGQGQPQHF. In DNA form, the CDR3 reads TGTGCCAGCAGCTTAGACAGGGGGCAAGGTCAGCCCCAGCATTTT.

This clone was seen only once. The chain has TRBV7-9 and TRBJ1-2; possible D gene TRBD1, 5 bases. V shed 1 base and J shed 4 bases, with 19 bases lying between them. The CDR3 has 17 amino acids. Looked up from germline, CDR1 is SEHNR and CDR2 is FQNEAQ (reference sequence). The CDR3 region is CASSLGGPRSNFYGYTF. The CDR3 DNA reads TGTGCCAGCAGCTTAGGGGGCCCGAGGTCGAATTTCTATGGCTACACCTTC.

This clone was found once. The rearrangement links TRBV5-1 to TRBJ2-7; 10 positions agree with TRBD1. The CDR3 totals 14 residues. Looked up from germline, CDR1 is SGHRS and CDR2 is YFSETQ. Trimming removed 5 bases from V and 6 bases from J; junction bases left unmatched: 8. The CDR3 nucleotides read TGCGCCAGCAGTCCCGGGACAGGGGAGGGCGAGCAGTACTTC. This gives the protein CASSPGTGEGEQYF.

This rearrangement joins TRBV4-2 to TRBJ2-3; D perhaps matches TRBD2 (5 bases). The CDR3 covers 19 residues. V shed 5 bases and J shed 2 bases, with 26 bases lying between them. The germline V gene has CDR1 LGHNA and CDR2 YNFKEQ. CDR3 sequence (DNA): TGTGCCAGCAGCTCGGACCTCCTTCCCTTGCGGGTAGACACAGATACGCAGTATTTT. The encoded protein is CASSSDLLPLRVDTDTQYF.

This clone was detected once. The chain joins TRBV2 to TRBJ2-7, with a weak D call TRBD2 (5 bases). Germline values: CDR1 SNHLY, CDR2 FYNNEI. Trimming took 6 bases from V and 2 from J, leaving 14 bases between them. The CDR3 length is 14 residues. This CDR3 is CASRLYREPYEQYF. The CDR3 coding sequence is TGTGCCAGCAGGCTTTACCGGGAACCCTACGAGCAGTACTTC.

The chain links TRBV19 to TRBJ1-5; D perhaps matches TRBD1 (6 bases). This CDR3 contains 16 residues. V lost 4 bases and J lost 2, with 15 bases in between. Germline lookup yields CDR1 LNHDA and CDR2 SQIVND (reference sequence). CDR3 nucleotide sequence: TGTGCCAGTAGTAATCGTTTGAGGGGGGGCAATCAGCCCCAGCATTTT. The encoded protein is CASSNRLRGGNQPQHF.

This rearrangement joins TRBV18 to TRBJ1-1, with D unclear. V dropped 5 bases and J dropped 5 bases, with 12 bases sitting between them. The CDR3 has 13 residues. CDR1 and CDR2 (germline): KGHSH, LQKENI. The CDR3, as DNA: TGTGCCAGCTCATCTCAAGGGAATACTGAAGCTTTCTTT. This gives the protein CASSSQGNTEAFF.

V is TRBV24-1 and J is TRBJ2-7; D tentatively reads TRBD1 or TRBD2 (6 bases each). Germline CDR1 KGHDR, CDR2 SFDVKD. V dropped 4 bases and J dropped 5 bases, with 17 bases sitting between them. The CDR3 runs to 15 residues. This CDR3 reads CATSERKGGFDEQYF. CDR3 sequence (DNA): TGTGCCACCAGTGAGAGAAAGGGGGGTTTCGACGAGCAGTACTTC.

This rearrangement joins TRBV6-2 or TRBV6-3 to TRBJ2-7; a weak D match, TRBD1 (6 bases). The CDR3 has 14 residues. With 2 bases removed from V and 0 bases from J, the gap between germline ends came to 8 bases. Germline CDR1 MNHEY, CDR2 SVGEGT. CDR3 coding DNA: TGTGCCAGCAGTTACCGGGACAACTCCTACGAGCAGTACTTC. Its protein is CASSYRDNSYEQYF.

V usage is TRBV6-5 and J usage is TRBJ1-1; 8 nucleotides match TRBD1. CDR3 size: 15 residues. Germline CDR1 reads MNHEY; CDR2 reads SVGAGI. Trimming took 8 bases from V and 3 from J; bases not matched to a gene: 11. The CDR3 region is CASGPADRAYTEAFF. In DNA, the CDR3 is TGTGCCAGCGGACCGGCGGACAGGGCATACACTGAAGCTTTCTTT.

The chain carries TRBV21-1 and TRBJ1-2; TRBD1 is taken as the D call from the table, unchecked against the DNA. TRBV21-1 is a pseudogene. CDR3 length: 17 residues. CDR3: CASSGHAEDRGSYGYTF. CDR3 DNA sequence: TGTGCCAGCAGCGGCCATGCCGAAGACAGGGGATCTTATGGCTACACCTTC.